Below, 18 T cell receptor beta chains from the same sample are listed, as sequenced in a study of T-cell reconstitution after alpha-beta-depleted transplantation in children. Using unique molecular identifiers, the investigators prepared the TCRbeta library. TCRdb passed the PCR reads through MiXCR, listing each CDR3 protein once. The table has 450,000 to 700,000 distinct CDR3 sequences, approximately 30% seen once; the top ten hold 30% to 40%. The starting material was PBMCs, obtained before TCRalphabeta/CD19-depleted stem cell transplant. The receptors were gathered from a boy in the first two years of life with Wiskott-Aldrich syndrome, due to receive a stem cell transplant.

The chain employs TRBV27 and TRBJ2-5; perhaps TRBD1 as D (6 bases). V dropped 6 bases and J dropped 4 bases, with 15 bases sitting between them. CDR3 size: 14 residues. Germline lookup yields CDR1 MNHEY and CDR2 SMNVEV (reference sequence). The CDR3 bases are TGTGCCAGCAGATTTGCCAGGGGCTCAGAGACCCAGTACTTC. This encodes CASRFARGSETQYF.

The chain combines TRBV11-1 with TRBJ2-1; 9 positions agree with TRBD2. Germline trimming cut 5 bases from V and 8 bases from J; bases unmatched to any gene: 10. Germline CDR1 is SGHAT and CDR2 is FQDESV (reference sequence). This CDR3 spans 15 amino acids. The CDR3 region is CASSRAGGRADEQFF. CDR3 bases: TGTGCCAGCAGCCGGGCTGGCGGGAGGGCCGATGAGCAGTTCTTC.

This chain connects TRBV10-3 to TRBJ1-6, with D hard to call. CDR1 and CDR2 (germline): ENHRY, SYGVKD. Trimming took 2 bases from V and 7 from J, leaving 12 bases between them. The CDR3 has 15 residues. CDR3 residues: CAISEGVPRNSPLHF. The CDR3 DNA follows: TGTGCCATCAGTGAGGGGGTTCCTAGGAATTCACCCCTCCACTTT.

The V call is TRBV27, the J call TRBJ2-1, with D perhaps given as TRBD1 or TRBD2 (5 bases each). The CDR3 is made up of 15 amino acids. CDR1 is MNHEY, CDR2 SMNVEV, per germline (reference sequence). Trimming took 6 bases from V and 1 from J, leaving 13 bases between them. CDR3 sequence: CASSWPGTSYNEQFF. CDR3 DNA: TGTGCCAGCAGCTGGCCCGGGACGTCCTACAATGAGCAGTTCTTC.

This clonotype showed up just once. The chain recombines TRBV27 with TRBJ2-6; D gene unclear. The V gene's germline CDR1 is MNHEY and CDR2 SMNVEV (reference sequence). V dropped 5 bases and J dropped 1 base, with 9 bases sitting between them. This CDR3 spans 15 amino acids. Written as DNA, the CDR3 is TGTGCCAGCAGTATTACTTTTTCTGGGGCCAACGTCCTGACTTTC. Protein sequence: CASSITFSGANVLTF.

Comments on this clonotype: A read error may produce the germline difference seen at one junction end. V usage is TRBV30 and J usage is TRBJ2-2; D is possibly TRBD2 (5 bases). This CDR3 comprises 14 residues. Germline CDR1 GTSNPN, CDR2 SVGIG (reference sequence). In DNA form, the CDR3 reads TGTGCCTGGAGTACACGAACGAACACCGGGGAGCTGTTTTTC. The encoded protein is CAWSTRTNTGELFF.

This clonotype has more than one count but fewer than ten. The V call is TRBV4-1, the J call TRBJ2-7; 12 nucleotides line up with TRBD2. The CDR3 loop spans 17 amino acids. V lost 1 base and J lost 5; bases outside the gene matches: 9. The germline gives CDR1 MGHRA, CDR2 YSYEKL. CDR3 sequence: CASSQGYGTSGFDEQYF. The CDR3 nucleotides read TGCGCCAGCAGCCAAGGGTACGGGACTAGCGGGTTTGACGAGCAGTACTTC.

The chain links TRBV7-8 to TRBJ1-4; no definite D call. V gave up 6 bases and J gave up 7 bases, with 15 bases separating them. The CDR3 totals 14 residues. The germline V gene has CDR1 SGHVS and CDR2 FQNEAQ. The CDR3 DNA reads TGTGCCAGCAGAGTCGGGCCGGGGAGTGAAAAACTGTTTTTT. It is translated as CASRVGPGSEKLFF.

This clonotype has only a few counts. V is TRBV6-5 and J is TRBJ2-3; 7 bases fit TRBD1. The V gene's germline CDR1 is MNHEY and CDR2 SVGAGI. The V gene end was trimmed by 2 bases and the J gene end by 5 bases; junction bases not matched to a gene: 7. This CDR3 has 15 residues. The CDR3 bases are TGTGCCAGCAGTTACGGGACAGCAACCCGAGATACGCAGTATTTT. Protein product: CASSYGTATRDTQYF.

This sequence joins TRBV10-3 and TRBJ2-7; perhaps TRBD1 as D (5 bases). This CDR3 is built from 13 residues. V lost 4 bases, J lost 3 bases, and 10 bases lay in between. Germline V gene data show CDR1 as ENHRY and CDR2 as SYGVKD. The CDR3 spells CAISVRRGYEQYF. The CDR3 DNA reads TGTGCCATCAGTGTACGAAGGGGCTACGAGCAGTACTTC.

The rearrangement links TRBV25-1 to TRBJ2-1; the D is unclear. V gave up 4 bases and J gave up 0 bases, with 13 bases separating them. Per germline, CDR1 MGHDK and CDR2 SYGVNS. This CDR3 contains 16 residues. This CDR3 is CASSVLTAGSYNEQFF. The CDR3 DNA sequence: TGTGCCAGCAGTGTCCTTACGGCCGGCTCCTACAATGAGCAGTTCTTC.

This clonotype was found a few times. The chain uses TRBV7-2 and TRBJ1-3, with D perhaps matching TRBD1 (6 bases). CDR1 and CDR2 (germline): SGHTA, FQGNSA. CDR3 size: 15 residues. The V gene lost 0 bases and the J gene lost 3 bases, with 9 bases spanning the gap. CDR3 sequence reads: CASSLAGGDGNTIYF. CDR3 DNA: TGTGCCAGCAGCTTAGCAGGGGGTGATGGAAACACCATATATTTT.

This clonotype turned up a few times. The rearrangement uses TRBV11-2 and TRBJ2-1; 11 nucleotides agree with TRBD2. The CDR3 is made up of 18 amino acids. Germline values: CDR1 SGHAT, CDR2 FQNNGV. After removal of 5 bases from V and 7 bases from J, the junction contained 16 bases not matched to a gene. The CDR3, as DNA: TGTGCCAGCAGCGCCTCTCCCACACTAGCGGGAGTTCCAAATGAGCAGTTCTTC. Protein product: CASSASPTLAGVPNEQFF.

The J gene is TRBJ2-7, the V gene TRBV11-1, with 9 bases that match TRBD2. Germline V CDR1 and CDR2: SGHAT, FQDESV (reference sequence). This CDR3 contains 17 residues. J was trimmed by 5 bases and V by 1 base; bases with no gene match: 12. CDR3 protein: CASSLDAGASGTHEQYF. CDR3 sequence (DNA): TGTGCCAGCAGCTTAGACGCCGGGGCTAGCGGGACCCACGAGCAGTACTTC. The full variable domain, in which reference TRBV11-1 and TRBJ2-7 provide the parts outside the CDR3, is EAEVAQSPRYKITEKSQAVAFWCDPISGHATLYWYRQILGQGPELLVQFQDESVVDDSQLPKDRFSAERLKGVDSTLKIQPAELGDSAMYLCASSLDAGASGTHEQYFGPGTRLTVT.

This chain uses TRBV5-1 with TRBJ2-1; no clear D. Trimming pared 4 bases from V and 8 bases from J, leaving 13 bases between. CDR1 and CDR2 from the germline V gene are SGHRS and YFSETQ. The CDR3 covers 13 residues. CDR3 coding DNA: TGCGCCAGCAGCCCCGTGGTTGAGGATGAGCAGTTCTTC. As protein: CASSPVVEDEQFF.

The chain uses TRBV20-1 and TRBJ1-1; a possible D gene is TRBD1 (6 bases). This CDR3 has 13 residues. With 4 bases removed from V and 0 bases from J, the gap between germline ends came to 9 bases. CDR1 is DFQATT and CDR2 is SNEGSKA in the germline V gene (reference sequence). CDR3 DNA: TGCAGTGCTACTAGGACAGTGAACACTGAAGCTTTCTTT. This translates into CSATRTVNTEAFF.

A few counts support this clonotype. This chain connects TRBV2 to TRBJ2-3; unclear D gene. From germline, CDR1 is SNHLY and CDR2 FYNNEI. Trimming cost V 3 bases and J 0 bases, with 7 bases left between them. The CDR3 length is 14 residues. The chain's CDR3 is CASSDSTSTDTQYF. The CDR3 bases are TGTGCCAGCAGTGACAGTACTAGCACAGATACGCAGTATTTT.

This clonotype has just a few counts. The chain uses TRBV25-1 and TRBJ2-4; no clear D gene. The CDR3 covers 13 residues. Trimming took off 3 bases at V and 4 bases at J, with 7 bases between the two ends. CDR1 is MGHDK and CDR2 is SYGVNS in the germline V gene. In DNA form, the CDR3 reads TGTGCCAGCAGTGAGAAGGGTAAAAACATTCAGTACTTC. Translation gives CASSEKGKNIQYF.